Listed below are T cell receptor beta chains from one sample, sequenced in a study of blood T cell repertoires in COVID-19. TCRdb's table, derived via immunoSEQ multiplex PCR, lists solely in-frame clones and lacks some. There are around 280,000 clones in the sample; around 91% occur only once, and about 1.7% lies in the top ten. Sequenced input: PBMCs or T cells enriched from blood (not recorded which). The receptors come from a woman younger than 30 with acute COVID-19. Each CDR3 is given with its conserved first and last residue. The order of the fields is J gene, V gene, D gene, clone size, CDR3 protein, CDR3 DNA. A D gene is named only where the DNA matches it firmly. For some rows the clone size is stated as once, few or many, or as a class when expanded; others skip it.

>TRBJ2-1|TRBV29-1|.|.
CSVRGLGVEQFF
TGCAGCGTGAGGGGACTCGGGGTAGAGCAGTTCTTC
>TRBJ2-1|TRBV12-3/TRBV12-4|.|once
CASSLLLYNEQFF
TGTGCCAGCAGCCTCCTCCTTTACAATGAGCAGTTCTTC
>TRBJ1-4|TRBV21-1|.|.
CASSKRRDRAEKLFF
TGTGCCAGCAGCAAACGGAGGGACAGGGCTGAAAAACTGTTTTTT
>TRBJ2-2|TRBV9|.|.
CASSTLASGTGELFF
TGTGCCAGCAGCACCCTAGCGTCGGGCACCGGGGAGCTGTTTTTT
>TRBJ2-1|TRBV19|.|.
CASSSRLVDEQFF
TGTGCCAGTAGTTCCCGACTAGTTGATGAGCAGTTCTTC
>TRBJ2-2|TRBV14|TRBD2|.
CASSQWPVGRGETGELFF
TGTGCCAGCAGCCAATGGCCCGTGGGGAGGGGAGAGACCGGGGAGCTGTTTTTT
>TRBJ2-4|TRBV15|TRBD1|.
CATSRDLKGAWNIQYF
TGTGCCACCAGCAGAGATTTGAAGGGGGCGTGGAACATTCAGTACTTC
>TRBJ2-1|TRBV2|.|.
CASSEEGGTLLGEQFF
TGTGCCAGCAGTGAGGAAGGCGGAACCCTCCTGGGTGAGCAGTTCTTC
>TRBJ1-2|TRBV4-1|.|.
CASSQAGGLGGYTF
TGCGCCAGCAGCCAAGCCGGCGGCCTAGGTGGCTACACCTTC
>TRBJ2-1|TRBV6-2/TRBV6-3|TRBD2|few
CASSLAGGGYNEQFF
TGTGCCAGCAGTTTAGCGGGAGGGGGCTACAATGAGCAGTTCTTC
>TRBJ2-3|TRBV7-9|TRBD2|.
CASSKTGLAGTDTQYF
TGTGCCAGCAGCAAAACCGGACTAGCAGGCACAGATACGCAGTATTTT
>TRBJ1-6|TRBV3-1/TRBV3-2|.|.
CASSQDKGNNSPLHF
TGTGCCAGCAGCCAAGATAAGGGGAATAATTCACCCCTCCACTTT
>TRBJ1-2|TRBV12-3/TRBV12-4|.|.
CASWGGEGYGYTF
TGTGCCAGCTGGGGTGGAGAGGGCTATGGCTACACCTTC
>TRBJ2-7|TRBV25-1|TRBD2|.
CASSALAGGVEQYF
TGTGCCAGCAGTGCTTTAGCGGGAGGAGTTGAGCAGTACTTC
>TRBJ1-1|TRBV28|.|.
CASSLNSLNTEAFF
TGTGCCAGCAGTTTAAACTCCCTGAACACTGAAGCTTTCTTT
>TRBJ1-2|TRBV27|TRBD1|.
CASSFIDDRGMGFLF
TGTGCCAGCAGTTTCATTGACGACAGGGGAATGGGGTTTCTCTTC
>TRBJ1-1|TRBV4-1|TRBD1|.
CASSQSPGQGFTEAFF
TGCGCCAGCAGCCAGAGCCCGGGACAGGGTTTCACTGAAGCTTTCTTT
>TRBJ2-5|TRBV11-3|TRBD1|.
CASSLVSGGTQYF
TGTGCCAGCAGCTTAGTCTCAGGGGGGACCCAGTACTTC
>TRBJ1-2|TRBV6-5|TRBD1|.
CASRRTGKDGYTF
TGTGCCAGCAGGAGGACAGGGAAGGATGGCTACACCTTC
>TRBJ2-5|TRBV7-8|.|few
CASSLIWTAGETQYF
TGTGCCAGCAGCTTAATATGGACAGCGGGGGAGACCCAGTACTTC
>TRBJ2-3|TRBV15|.|many
CATSRGVTLAGDTQYF
TGTGCCACCAGCAGAGGTGTAACACTAGCTGGAGATACGCAGTATTTT
>TRBJ2-7|TRBV5-4|.|.
CASSLGNTYEQYF
TGTGCCAGCAGTCTAGGAAACACCTACGAGCAGTACTTC
>TRBJ2-1|TRBV18|.|.
CASSSVALNNEQFF
TGTGCCAGCTCAAGTGTAGCCTTGAACAATGAGCAGTTCTTC